This T cell receptor beta chain derives from a study of cytomegalovirus exposure and HLA in healthy donors (dated by TCRdb to about 2017). Describing the broader study: An earlier analysis of some 600 of the donors reported 276 Gb of sequence data and some 110 million unique TCR beta sequences obtained from about 179 million T cells. Class I and class II HLA loci were covered by the typing at four-digit resolution. To predict cytomegalovirus infection status, the study brought together high-throughput TCR immunosequencing, statistical association of individual TCRs with disease status, and machine learning. Rather than drawing on any new phenotypic data, the later analysis identified candidate immune exposures from TCR beta sequences and the way those sequences occurred across donors. Of the roughly 420 genotyped donors, approximately 80% were placed in the genetic ancestry cluster associated with self-reported Caucasian donors. Because of strong linkage in the cohort, roughly five DR-DQ haplotypes were treated as single units for association and clustering. Every repertoire in the discovery cohort had been generated on one and the same sequencing platform. An early release covering around 630 HLA-typed donors comprised approximately 290 gigabases of sequencing data and 85 million to 100 million unique TCR sequences. Donor age, sex, ethnicity and CMV serostatus were collected together with the repertoire data. A later analysis re-analyzed previously published TCR beta repertoires from hundreds of donors and added high-resolution HLA genotyping to study TCR occurrence patterns. In a later genetic analysis, genome-wide SNP genotypes for about 65% of the roughly 700 donors were used, and that subset was treated as a discovery cohort. Among about 400 genotyped donors of the cohort, an average of around 220,000 unique TCR beta nucleotide sequences was sequenced per donor, of which 15% to 20% were non-productive. Typing coverage varied by locus: about 620-630 donors for A, B, C, DRB1 and DQB1; approximately 500 for DQA1; about 570 for DPA1; approximately 470 for DPB1. In addition to the first cohort of 500 to 850 subjects, a separate validation cohort of around 110 different subjects was used. The T cell repertoires of 666 subjects were profiled by immunosequencing and related to cytomegalovirus serostatus. The study aimed to test whether signatures of past pathogen exposure could be identified by cataloging public T cell receptors. An earlier analysis of about 620 of the donors applied high-throughput TCR beta sequencing to assess whether each TCR beta V gene segment acted as functional or pseudogenic.

What the authors observed across the whole study: According to a later analysis, most CMV-associated TCR beta chains appeared to be HLA-restricted, and the HLA associations seemed to be driven largely by CMV exposure. Three of the identified cytomegalovirus-associated TCR beta chains were confirmed in vitro to be specific for cytomegalovirus antigens. A later analysis found that HLA-associated TCR beta chains were more clonally expanded and had lower generation probabilities than equally common non-associated chains. According to a later analysis, TCR association rates differed among HLA loci, with DRB1 alleles showing the most associated TCRs and HLA-C alleles showing the fewest. The presence/absence analyses assumed that sequencing depth was roughly uniform across donors, and that assumption may not be true. The classifier was reported to diagnose cytomegalovirus status with high specificity and sensitivity in both the original and validation cohorts. CMV serostatus was the only immune exposure information available for the cohort. When HLA alleles, especially DR and DQ, strongly co-occurred, attributing TCR associations to individual alleles was difficult. The study listed 164 TCR beta chains as associated with cytomegalovirus. The authors suggested that the approach could potentially be generalized to other disease states and immunological phenotypes. In a later genetic analysis, fewer N-insertions in productive TCRs were reported among donors in an Asian-associated ancestry cluster than the roughly 710-donor mean. A further reported finding was that TCR beta sequences accurately predicted the HLA-A and HLA-B alleles for most subjects in the first cohort. Over 15 rarely observed V segments, including chromosome 9 orphons, were excluded from the earlier analysis of approximately 500 of the donors because counts were too low. Most TCR sequences were seen in very few donors, while some public TCRs were found in many individuals. Linkage disequilibrium might explain the correlated functional status among segregating V segments, but an unknown experimental factor could not be ruled out. A cluster of highly shared sequence variants was judged likely to be a technical artifact of the sequencing pipeline. According to a later analysis, parvovirus B19, influenza, CMV and Epstein-Barr virus appeared linked to several top co-occurrence clusters. This cohort had only TCR beta chains sequenced, and the lack of alpha or paired-chain data limited which features could be detected. A later analysis associated 15,000 or so TCR beta sequences with specific HLA alleles at a false discovery rate of 0.05. V-gene and J-gene trimming of TCR beta chains was associated with a missense DCLRE1C variant in a later genetic analysis, and the association was replicated in an independent cohort. In an earlier analysis of over 550 of the donors, most TCR beta V segments were observed in productive rearrangements about 87% or about 30% of the time, broadly matching IMGT annotations. HLA typing was unavailable for some donors at each locus, so association tests used only the typed subset.

The cohort consisted of more than 650 healthy bone marrow donors. Cohort members were all nominally healthy when sampled, although unrecorded immune exposures were likely present. The donor tested CMV seropositive and was one of the 289 seropositive cohort members. Every donor gave a peripheral blood sample, and the peripheral blood mononuclear cells from that sample were used for TCR beta sequencing. Genomic DNA extraction from the blood cell samples was performed with the Qiagen DNeasy Blood Extraction Kit. The method behind the library was the immunoSEQ multiplex PCR assay. A mixture of 60 forward primers for TCR Vbeta segments and 13 reverse primers for TCR Jbeta segments was used in the multiplex PCR. A multiplex PCR assay on genomic DNA amplified the CDR3 region of rearranged TCR beta genes. The amplified TCR beta libraries were sequenced on the Illumina HiSeq System as 87-base-pair reads. Turning to the authors' computational methods: In a later analysis, tens of millions of unique TCR beta chains were counted across the 666 repertoires, and roughly 11 million of these chains were shared by at least two donors. A nearest-neighbor algorithm error-corrected the raw reads and collapsed the reads into unique sequences, merging closely related sequences to remove PCR and sequencing errors. Alignment of CDR3 sequences to IMGT reference sequences was used to assign V, D and J gene segments. Each retained sequence needed at least a six-nucleotide match to both a V gene segment and a J gene segment. A rearrangement counted as productive if the CDR3 had no stop codons and remained in frame with V and J, and every other rearrangement counted as non-productive. CDR3 was defined by IMGT convention, running from the second conserved V-encoded cysteine to the conserved J-encoded phenylalanine. The earlier analysis of some 540 of the donors excluded any sequence lacking an unambiguous match to a single V gene segment. In an earlier analysis of approximately 550 of the donors, V segments were called functional above 56.7% productive rearrangements and were called segregating when the between-donor standard deviation exceeded 5%. A statistical classification framework was built for diagnosing cytomegalovirus status from the catalog of TCR beta chain sequences. In a later analysis, V and J genes were assigned by comparing TCR nucleotide sequences against IMGT/GENE-DB human TR gene sequences. In a later analysis, CDR3 sequences and most-parsimonious VDJ recombination scenarios were assigned using the TCRdist pipeline. In a later analysis, each TCR beta chain was defined by its CDR3 amino acid sequence together with its V-gene family, and reads without a unique V-gene family were excluded. As a way to deal with suspected cross-contamination and a sequencing artifact, a later analysis dropped 450 to 600 nucleotide sequences that were highly shared and had low generation probability. A later analysis calculated a clonal expansion index for each public chain from normalized within-repertoire ranks of inferred template counts. Generation probabilities in a later analysis came from a VDJ recombination model fitted to out-of-frame rearrangements, and those results were checked against IGoR. In a later analysis, TCR-TCR, TCR-HLA and TCR-CMV co-occurrence was scored with hypergeometric tests, and a repertoire-size bias correction was applied to TCR pairs. False discovery rates were estimated in a later analysis by permuting HLA or CMV assignments 20 times. A later analysis grouped co-occurring TCRs with DBSCAN, adding TCRdist sequence similarity when clustering within HLA-allele-positive subsets. For co-occurrence clustering, repertoires with fewer than 30,000 or more than 120,000 public chains were excluded, along with several repertoires with anomalous nucleotide sharing. Not all clones reach the TCRdb copy of this immuneACCESS table, which keeps in-frame sequences only. Checked studies attribute under half of the gap to unresolved V genes and leave the rest unexplained. V, J and clone size were drawn from that table, and D and trimming were deduced from the DNA. Across this sample there are 85,000 to 110,000 clones, with approximately 79% seen only once. The ten largest clonotypes hold roughly 4% of the sample.

Concerning this clone itself: This receptor's antigen is unknown. Base qualities were left out, and no much larger clone turns up one base away.

Sequencing was carried out using PBMCs. This clonotype originated in a middle-aged man in good health and CMV-seropositive.

CDR3 loop: CASSASGTSGTGELFF. The DNA is TGTGCCAGCAGCGCATCCGGGACTAGTGGGACCGGGGAGCTGTTTTTT. The sequence joins TRBV9 to TRBJ2-2; 8 nucleotides in the junction match TRBD2. The CDR3, cysteine through phenylalanine, is 16 amino acids long. This entry keeps only the CDR3 DNA: 48 bases, framed from base 1. The germline V gene gives CDR1 as SGDLS and CDR2 as YYNGEE. Relative to germline, V is missing 3 bases and J is missing 5 bases, with 9 bases of the junction outside any gene match.